This passage covers 27 T cell receptor beta chains from one sample sequenced in a study of identical twins. A single record per CDR3 protein comes from TCRdb applying MiXCR to the 5' RACE reads. The repertoire holds under 900,000 distinct CDR3 sequences, with roughly an eighth as singletons. Separately, the same data were catalogued under a study of yellow fever vaccine responses in identical twins.

The source material was PBMCs. Receptor source: a woman younger than 30 in good health.

Only a few counts were recorded for this clonotype. The chain joins TRBV12-3 or TRBV12-4 to TRBJ2-1; either TRBD1 or TRBD2 may fit D (6 bases each). The CDR3 consists of 14 residues. The ends were cut back, 6 bases at V and 0 bases at J, with 9 bases in the middle. CDR3 residues: CASREGGSYNEQFF. DNA of the CDR3: TGTGCCAGCAGAGAGGGGGGCTCCTACAATGAGCAGTTCTTC.

This rearrangement joins TRBV28 to TRBJ2-3; 16 bases align to TRBD2. V dropped 7 bases and J dropped 2; count of bases not matched to a gene: 18. This CDR3 is built from 21 residues. From germline, CDR1 is MDHEN and CDR2 SYDVKM. CDR3 protein: CASNHGGTSGRVVRDTDTQYF. As DNA, the CDR3 is TGTGCCAGCAACCATGGAGGGACTAGCGGGAGGGTGGTTCGCGACACAGATACGCAGTATTTT.

This clonotype was seen repeatedly, ten times or more. V and J are TRBV3-1 and TRBJ1-1, with D uncertain. The CDR3 covers 14 residues. Trimming took 1 base from V and 4 from J, leaving 10 bases between them. The germline V gene has CDR1 LGHDT and CDR2 YNNKEL (reference sequence). The CDR3 bases are TGTGCCAGCAGCCAAGGAACCGTGGTCACTGAAGCTTTCTTT. Its protein product is CASSQGTVVTEAFF. Complete variable domain (other parts from reference TRBV3-1 and TRBJ1-1): DTAVSQTPKYLVTQMGNDKSIKCEQNLGHDTMYWYKQDSKKFLKIMFSYNNKELIINETVPNRFSPKSPDKAHLNLHINSLELGDSAVYFCASSQGTVVTEAFFGQGTRLTVV.

V is TRBV6-1 and J is TRBJ2-1; 8 bases map to TRBD2. V shed 2 bases and J 8 bases; nucleotides not matched to a gene: 8. CDR1 is MNHNS and CDR2 is SASEGT in the germline V gene. The CDR3 is 15 residues long. The chain's CDR3 is CASSELTGGGYEQFF. The CDR3 nucleotides read TGTGCCAGCAGTGAATTGACGGGAGGGGGTTATGAGCAGTTCTTC.

V usage is TRBV5-6 and J usage is TRBJ2-7; the match to TRBD1 covers 11 bases. Germline CDR1 SGHDT, CDR2 YYEEEE. The V gene end was trimmed by 4 bases and the J gene end by 4 bases; junction bases not matched to a gene: 7. The CDR3 length is 15 residues. The CDR3 DNA sequence: TGTGCCAGCAGCAGACCGGGACAGGGGGATTACGAGCAGTACTTC. It specifies CASSRPGQGDYEQYF.

This clonotype showed up just a few times. This chain uses TRBV20-1 with TRBJ2-3, with D possibly matching TRBD2 (5 bases). The germline CDR1 and CDR2 sequences are DFQATT and SNEGSKA (reference sequence). With 1 base removed from V and 1 base from J, the gap between germline ends came to 12 bases. The CDR3 contains 15 residues. CDR3 in DNA: TGCAGTGCTAGAGGCCTCGGGCGGGGCACAGATACGCAGTATTTT. This gives the protein CSARGLGRGTDTQYF.

The chain employs TRBV11-2 and TRBJ1-2; no reliable D call. V was pared by 2 bases and J by 5 bases, with 18 bases between. The CDR3 is 16 residues long. The germline CDR1 and CDR2 sequences are SGHAT and FQNNGV. This chain's CDR3 is CASSLSLDGGLYGYTF. For the CDR3, the DNA is TGTGCCAGCAGCTTATCCCTGGACGGAGGACTATATGGCTACACCTTC.

The rearrangement joins TRBV6-6 to TRBJ1-2; D gene unclear. The CDR3 has 13 residues. V was clipped by 5 bases and J by 7 bases, with 14 bases between them. In germline, CDR1 is MNHNY, CDR2 SVGAGI (reference sequence). This chain's CDR3 is CASSTDPSFGYTF. DNA of the CDR3: TGTGCCAGCAGTACGGACCCCAGCTTTGGCTACACCTTC.

This clonotype has a handful of counts. The chain combines TRBV28 with TRBJ2-3, with 7 bases identical to TRBD1. Germline values: CDR1 MDHEN, CDR2 SYDVKM. Unmatched junction bases numbered 6, after V lost 4 bases and J lost 2 bases. The CDR3 is 15 amino acids. CDR3 region: CASSSPGTVTDTQYF. The CDR3 DNA is TGTGCCAGCAGTTCTCCCGGGACAGTCACAGATACGCAGTATTTT.

This clonotype turned up a few times. The genes are TRBV6-4 and TRBJ1-6; maybe TRBD1 (5 bases). From germline, CDR1 is MRHNA and CDR2 SNTAGT. The V end was cut by 2 bases, the J end by 5 bases, with 10 bases between. CDR3 length: 15 amino acids. CDR3 in amino acids: CASSDPDTHNSPLHF. The CDR3 DNA follows: TGTGCCAGCAGTGACCCGGACACCCATAATTCACCCCTCCACTTT.

The sample holds a few counts of this clonotype. CDR3 sequence (DNA): TGCGCCAGCAGCTGGGACTACCGCACAGATACGCAGTATTTT. The encoded protein is CASSWDYRTDTQYF. The J gene is TRBJ2-3, the V gene TRBV5-1, with 7 bases aligning to TRBD2. The CDR3 length is 14 residues. The junction had 2 bases not matched to a gene; V was cut back by 3 bases and J by 1 base. Germline CDR1 SGHRS, CDR2 YFSETQ. The whole variable domain, filled in from reference TRBV5-1 and TRBJ2-3, reads KAGVTQTPRYLIKTRGQQVTLSCSPISGHRSVSWYQQTPGQGLQFLFEYFSETQRNKGNFPGRFSGRQFSNSRSEMNVSTLELGDSALYLCASSWDYRTDTQYFGPGTRLTVL.

This chain uses TRBV29-1 with TRBJ2-4; D gene unclear. Germline V lookup: CDR1 SQVTM, CDR2 ANQGSEA. This CDR3 comprises 13 residues. Trimming left V 6 bases short and J 0 bases short, with 9 bases between. The CDR3, as DNA: TGCAGCGTAGCCGACACAGCCAAAAACATTCAGTACTTC. The encoded protein is CSVADTAKNIQYF.

This clonotype was recorded a few times. V usage is TRBV12-3 or TRBV12-4 and J usage is TRBJ2-3, with 9 bases matching TRBD2. The CDR3 covers 17 residues. V was clipped by 3 bases and J by 0 bases; unmatched bases: 7. CDR3 loop: CASSFLGGRVSTDTQYF. The CDR3 region has the DNA TGTGCCAGCAGTTTCTTGGGCGGGAGGGTTAGCACAGATACGCAGTATTTT.

This clonotype was counted at least ten times. This rearrangement joins TRBV3-1 to TRBJ1-5, with D unresolved. The length of the CDR3 is 12 residues. V lost 1 base and J lost 3, with 1 base in between. Germline CDR1 and CDR2: LGHDT and YNNKEL (reference sequence). For the CDR3, the DNA is TGTGCCAGCAGCCAAGTCAATCAGCCCCAGCATTTT. Translation: CASSQVNQPQHF.

This clonotype appeared many times. This chain connects TRBV5-1 to TRBJ2-4; weak D call: TRBD2 (7 bases). The ends were cut back, 0 bases at V and 1 base at J, with 8 bases in the middle. The CDR3 extends over 15 amino acids. Germline V gives CDR1 SGHRS, CDR2 YFSETQ. The CDR3 sequence is CASSLEGGAKNIQYF. CDR3 in DNA: TGCGCCAGCAGCTTGGAGGGGGGGGCCAAAAACATTCAGTACTTC.

About this clonotype: Sequence at one end of the junction differs from germline and may be a read error. This chain connects TRBV4-1 to TRBJ1-2; D ambiguous. CDR3 size: 13 residues. Germline lookup yields CDR1 MGHRA and CDR2 YSYEKL. CDR3 residues: CASRKGTWDGYTF. CDR3 DNA sequence: TGTGCCAGCAGAAAGGGAACTTGGGATGGCTACACCTTC.

The chain links TRBV13 to TRBJ2-2, with D possibly matching TRBD1 (6 bases). The CDR3 is 14 amino acids. Trimming shortened V by 3 bases and J by 4 bases, and 9 bases separated the two germline ends. Germline CDR1 reads PRHDT; CDR2 reads FYEKMQ (reference sequence). CDR3 nucleotides: TGTGCCAGCAGCTTTGGCAGGGGCACCGGGGAGCTGTTTTTT. This codes for CASSFGRGTGELFF.

This clonotype was seen a handful of times. The rearrangement uses TRBV28 and TRBJ2-2; D may be TRBD2 (6 bases). This CDR3 comprises 12 residues. Per the germline V gene, CDR1 is MDHEN and CDR2 is SYDVKM. Between the trimmed V and J ends, which lost 10 bases and 8 bases, there was a span of 14 bases. CDR3 residues: CATGGESGELFF. CDR3 in DNA: TGTGCCACCGGAGGGGAGTCTGGGGAGCTGTTTTTT.

CDR3 region: CASSLTSGFKGETQYF. The DNA of the CDR3 is TGTGCCAGCAGCCTGACTAGCGGGTTTAAGGGGGAGACCCAGTACTTC. This rearrangement joins TRBV7-6 to TRBJ2-5, with TRBD2 matching 10 bases. V shed 5 bases, J shed 5 bases, and the junction held 11 bases outside the gene matches. The CDR3 consists of 16 residues. CDR1 and CDR2 (germline): SGHVS, FNYEAQ.

In this sample, this clonotype turned up a few times. The chain employs TRBV20-1 and TRBJ1-1; D unclear. Germline CDR1 and CDR2: DFQATT and SNEGSKA (reference sequence). The V gene lost 3 bases and the J gene lost 3 bases, with 11 bases spanning the gap. CDR3 length: 13 residues. CDR3 region: CSASELPDTEAFF. In nucleotides, the CDR3 is TGCAGTGCTAGTGAGTTACCAGACACTGAAGCTTTCTTT.

This clonotype showed up just a few times. The chain joins TRBV24-1 to TRBJ2-3, with 7 positions matching TRBD1. From germline, CDR1 is KGHDR and CDR2 SFDVKD. With V trimmed by 2 bases and J by 2 bases, 6 bases remained unmatched. CDR3 length: 16 amino acids. In DNA, the CDR3 is TGTGCCACCAGTGATTCGGGACAGAGAATCACAGATACGCAGTATTTT. It specifies CATSDSGQRITDTQYF.

This clonotype turned up a few times. The chain recombines TRBV6-1 with TRBJ1-2; D call uncertain. The CDR3 runs to 12 residues. CDR1 is MNHNS, CDR2 SASEGT, per germline. With 7 bases removed from V and 4 bases from J, the gap between germline ends came to 10 bases. CDR3 amino acids: CASTTSSYGYTF. The DNA for the CDR3 is TGTGCCAGCACCACCAGCAGCTATGGCTACACCTTC.

The V and J genes are TRBV20-1 and TRBJ2-7, with TRBD2 matching 8 bases. Germline V gene lookup returns CDR1 DFQATT and CDR2 SNEGSKA (reference sequence). Trimming removed 3 bases from V and 4 bases from J; junction bases left unmatched: 8. The CDR3 has 14 amino acids. The CDR3 protein is CSARNLAGRYEQYF. CDR3 nucleotide sequence: TGCAGTGCTAGGAACTTAGCGGGAAGGTACGAGCAGTACTTC.

This clonotype has just a few counts. The genes are TRBV5-1 and TRBJ2-2, with a tentative D call TRBD1 (6 bases). V was shortened by 0 bases and J by 0 bases, with 9 bases between the two germline ends. The CDR3 loop spans 16 amino acids. In germline, CDR1 is SGHRS, CDR2 YFSETQ. The CDR3 spells CASSLEGTPNTGELFF. The CDR3 nucleotides are TGCGCCAGCAGCTTGGAGGGGACACCGAACACCGGGGAGCTGTTTTTT. The whole variable domain, filled in from reference TRBV5-1 and TRBJ2-2, reads KAGVTQTPRYLIKTRGQQVTLSCSPISGHRSVSWYQQTPGQGLQFLFEYFSETQRNKGNFPGRFSGRQFSNSRSEMNVSTLELGDSALYLCASSLEGTPNTGELFFGEGSRLTVL.

This clonotype appeared a few times. V gene TRBV7-9 combines with J gene TRBJ2-1, with TRBD1 matching over 8 bases. Germline CDR1 SEHNR, CDR2 FQNEAQ (reference sequence). There are 15 residues in the CDR3. Germline trimming cut 5 bases from V and 4 bases from J; bases unmatched to any gene: 7. DNA for the CDR3: TGTGCCAGCAGCGGGGGCGGGACAGGTTACAATGAGCAGTTCTTC. Its protein product is CASSGGGTGYNEQFF.

This clonotype has just a few counts. This chain links TRBV29-1 with TRBJ2-7, with no clear D. The germline V gene encodes CDR1 SQVTM and CDR2 ANQGSEA. The CDR3 sequence is 12 residues long. Between the trimmed V and J ends, which lost 5 bases and 2 bases, there was a span of 10 bases. This CDR3 reads CSVLGSPYEQYF. The CDR3 DNA reads as TGCAGCGTTTTGGGCAGCCCCTACGAGCAGTACTTC.

The chain recombines TRBV3-1 with TRBJ2-5, with 8 bases identical to TRBD2. V shed 4 bases, J shed 5 bases, and the junction held 9 bases outside the gene matches. The CDR3 length is 15 residues. Germline assignment: CDR1 LGHDT and CDR2 YNNKEL (reference sequence). The CDR3 here is CASSPVVSGVETQYF. The CDR3 DNA reads TGTGCCAGCAGCCCCGTGGTTAGCGGGGTTGAGACCCAGTACTTC.